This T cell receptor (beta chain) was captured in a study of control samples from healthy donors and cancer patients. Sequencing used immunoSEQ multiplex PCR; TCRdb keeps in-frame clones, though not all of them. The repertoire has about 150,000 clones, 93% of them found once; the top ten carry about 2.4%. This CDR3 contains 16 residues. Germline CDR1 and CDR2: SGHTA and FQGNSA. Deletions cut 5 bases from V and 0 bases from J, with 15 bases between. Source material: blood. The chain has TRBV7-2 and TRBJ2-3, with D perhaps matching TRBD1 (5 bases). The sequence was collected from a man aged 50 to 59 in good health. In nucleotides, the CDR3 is TGTGCCAGCAGCCAGCAGGGATTCTCTAGCACAGATACGCAGTATTTT. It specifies CASSQQGFSSTDTQYF.